One and the same sample provided the 3 T cell receptor beta chains below, sequenced in a study of T cells after yellow fever vaccination. Each CDR3 protein gets one entry after TCRdb re-called the 5' RACE reads with MiXCR. The repertoire holds 250,000 to 400,000 distinct CDR3 sequences, with about 4.5% as singletons. The material sequenced was PBMCs, taken 15 days after the yellow fever booster vaccination. The origin of the receptors is a man in his late teens or twenties who received the YFV17D yellow fever vaccine.

In this sample, this clonotype turned up a few times. CDR3 residues: CASSPQQNTGELFF. The CDR3 nucleotides read TGTGCCAGCAGCCCACAACAGAACACCGGGGAGCTGTTTTTT. V is TRBV3-1 and J is TRBJ2-2; D unclear. This CDR3 contains 14 residues. Trimming left V 4 bases short and J 1 base short, with 7 bases between. The germline V gene encodes CDR1 LGHDT and CDR2 YNNKEL (reference sequence). The full variable domain, rest sourced from reference TRBV3-1 and TRBJ2-2, is DTAVSQTPKYLVTQMGNDKSIKCEQNLGHDTMYWYKQDSKKFLKIMFSYNNKELIINETVPNRFSPKSPDKAHLNLHINSLELGDSAVYFCASSPQQNTGELFFGEGSRLTVL.

This clonotype was seen repeatedly, ten times or more. The rearrangement uses TRBV7-9 and TRBJ1-1; D remains unclear. The CDR3 runs to 13 residues. V lost 5 bases and J lost 7, with 14 bases in between. Germline V lookup: CDR1 SEHNR, CDR2 FQNEAQ (reference sequence). The CDR3 loop reads CASSLSGSREAFF. The CDR3 DNA reads as TGTGCCAGCAGCCTATCCGGCTCACGTGAAGCTTTCTTT.

Only a few counts were recorded for this clonotype. The CDR3 region is CASSLDRDRSYEQYF. The CDR3 DNA is TGTGCCAGCAGCTTAGACCGGGACCGATCCTACGAGCAGTACTTC. J is TRBJ2-7 and V is TRBV11-3; D tentatively fits TRBD1 or TRBD2 (5 bases each). This CDR3 region has 15 residues. The germline V gene has CDR1 SGHNT and CDR2 YENEEA. Between the trimmed V and J ends, which lost 0 bases and 1 base, there was a span of 10 bases.